This TCR beta chain was recorded in a study of beta chain features in type 1 diabetes. Broader study findings: Type 1 diabetes patients showed a moderate but significant shortening of TCRB CDR3s in all four CD4+ subsets. The similarity of naive, central memory and Treg TCRB repertoires appeared greater among patients than among healthy donors. In type 1 diabetes patients, VDJ junctions had fewer insertions; deletions at these junctions were more frequent.

Expressed TCRB transcripts got sequenced, as all isolated RNA was reverse transcribed. For naive, central memory and regulatory T cell samples, reads averaged about 3.5 million. The repertoire was sequenced with immunoSEQ multiplex PCR; TCRdb's copy has only in-frame clones and lacks some. The table has 500,000 to 650,000 clones, roughly an eighth seen once. This clone has a handful of counts. Its antigen is currently unknown. Germline V gives CDR1 MDHEN, CDR2 SYDVKM. CDR3 length equals 14 residues. V lost 3 bases, J lost 2 bases, and 3 bases stayed unmatched. The TCR comes from a man aged 25-40 years with type 1 diabetes. This chain joins TRBV28 and TRBJ2-7; TRBD2 matches 8 bases. The sequenced sample was naive CD4+ T cells from blood. The CDR3 region has the DNA TGTGCCAGCAGTTTTGCGGGGGGAACCTACGAGCAGTACTTC. It yields the protein CASSFAGGTYEQYF.